The entry below describes one T cell receptor beta chain. No antigen is known for it. This specimen belongs to a study of cytotoxic CD8 clonotypes in ibrutinib-treated CLL. Study at large: Roughly 10 relapsed/refractory, some 15 treatment-naive; under 18 IGHV unmutated. Partial responses totalled approximately 24 and complete responses 2; after median around six years, about 15 remained remitted and approximately twelve progressed.

Using immunoSEQ multiplex PCR, the repertoire was profiled, and TCRdb retains in-frame clones only, with some absent. The sample carries approximately 92,000 clones, roughly 80% recorded once. Per germline, CDR1 ENHRY and CDR2 SYGVKD. With 5 bases removed from V and 4 bases from J, the gap between germline ends came to 9 bases. The CDR3 is made up of 12 amino acids. Study results and caveats: Clonality grew at ibrutinib response; at progression, it decreased back toward baseline.

The input for sequencing was PBMCs, taken after 24 months of ibrutinib treatment. The chain combines TRBV10-3 with TRBJ2-7; D may be TRBD1 (6 bases). The source is a human donor with chronic lymphocytic leukemia. The chain's CDR3 is CAISRTGYEQYF. CDR3 nucleotide sequence: TGTGCCATCAGTCGAACAGGGTACGAGCAGTACTTC.